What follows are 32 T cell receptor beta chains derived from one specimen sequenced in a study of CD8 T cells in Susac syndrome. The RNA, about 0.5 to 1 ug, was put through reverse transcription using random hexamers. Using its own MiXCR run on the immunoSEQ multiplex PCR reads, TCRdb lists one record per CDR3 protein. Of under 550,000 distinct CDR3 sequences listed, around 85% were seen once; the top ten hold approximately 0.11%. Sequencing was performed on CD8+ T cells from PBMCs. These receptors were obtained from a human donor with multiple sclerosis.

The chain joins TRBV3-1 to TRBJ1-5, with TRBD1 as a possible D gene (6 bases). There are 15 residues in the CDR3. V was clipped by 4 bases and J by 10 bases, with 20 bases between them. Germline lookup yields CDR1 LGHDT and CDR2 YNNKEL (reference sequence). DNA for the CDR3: TGTGCCAGCAGCCGAGCCCCAGGGGAGGTTGGACCCCAGCATTTT. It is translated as CASSRAPGEVGPQHF.

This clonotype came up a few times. CDR3 DNA sequence: TGTGCCAGCAGCTTAGATGGGGGTGCGGGCTATGGCTACACCTTC. Translating it yields CASSLDGGAGYGYTF. The J gene is TRBJ1-2, the V gene TRBV7-2; tentative D call: TRBD1 (5 bases). Germline CDR1 and CDR2: SGHTA and FQGNSA. This CDR3 has 15 amino acids. The germline V and J ends were trimmed by 1 base and 4 bases, with 13 bases remaining between them.

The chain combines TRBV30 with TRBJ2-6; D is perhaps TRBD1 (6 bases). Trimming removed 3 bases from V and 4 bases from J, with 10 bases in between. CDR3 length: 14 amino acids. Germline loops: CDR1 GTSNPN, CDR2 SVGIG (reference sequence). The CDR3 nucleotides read TGTGCCTGGAGCCGACAGGTAGGGGCCAACGTCCTGACTTTC. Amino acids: CAWSRQVGANVLTF.

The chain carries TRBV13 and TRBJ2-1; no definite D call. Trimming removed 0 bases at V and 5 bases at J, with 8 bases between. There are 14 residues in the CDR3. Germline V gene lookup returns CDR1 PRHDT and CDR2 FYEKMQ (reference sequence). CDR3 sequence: CASSLGSPNNEQFF. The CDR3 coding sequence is TGTGCCAGCAGCTTAGGATCCCCCAACAATGAGCAGTTCTTC. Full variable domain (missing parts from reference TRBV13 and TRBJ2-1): AAGVIQSPRHLIKEKRETATLKCYPIPRHDTVYWYQQGPGQDPQFLISFYEKMQSDKGSIPDRFSAQQFSDYHSELNMSSLELGDSALYFCASSLGSPNNEQFFGPGTRLTVL.

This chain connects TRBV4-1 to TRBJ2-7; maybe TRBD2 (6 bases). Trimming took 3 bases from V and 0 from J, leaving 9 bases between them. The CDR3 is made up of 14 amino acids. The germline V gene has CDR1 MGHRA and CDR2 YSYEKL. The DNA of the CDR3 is TGCGCCAGCAGCCACGGACTACTCTCCTACGAGCAGTACTTC. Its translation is CASSHGLLSYEQYF.

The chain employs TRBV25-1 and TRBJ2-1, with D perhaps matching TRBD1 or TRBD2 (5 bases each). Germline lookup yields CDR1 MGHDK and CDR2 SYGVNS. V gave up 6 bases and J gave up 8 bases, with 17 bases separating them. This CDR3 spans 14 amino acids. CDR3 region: CASRSGTESYEQFF. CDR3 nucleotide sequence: TGTGCCAGCAGATCCGGGACCGAGTCGTATGAGCAGTTCTTC. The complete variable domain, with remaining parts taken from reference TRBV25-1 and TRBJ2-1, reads EADIYQTPRYLVIGTGKKITLECSQTMGHDKMYWYQQDPGMELHLIHYSYGVNSTEKGDLSSESTVSRIRTEHFPLTLESARPSHTSQYLCASRSGTESYEQFFGPGTRLTVL.

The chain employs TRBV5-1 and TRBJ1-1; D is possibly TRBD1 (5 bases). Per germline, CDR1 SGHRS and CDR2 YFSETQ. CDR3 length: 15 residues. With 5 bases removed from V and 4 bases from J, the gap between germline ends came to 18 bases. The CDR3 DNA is TGCGCCAGCAGGACGCAGGGAGATAAGAGCACTGAAGCTTTCTTT. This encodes CASRTQGDKSTEAFF.

The CDR3 DNA reads TGTGCCTGGAGCGCCTCAGGGGAAGGCTACACCTTC. As protein: CAWSASGEGYTF. The rearrangement joins TRBV30 to TRBJ1-2; maybe TRBD1 (6 bases). Germline V CDR1 and CDR2: GTSNPN, SVGIG (reference sequence). Trimming cost V 3 bases and J 8 bases, with 13 bases left between them. The CDR3 extends over 12 amino acids.

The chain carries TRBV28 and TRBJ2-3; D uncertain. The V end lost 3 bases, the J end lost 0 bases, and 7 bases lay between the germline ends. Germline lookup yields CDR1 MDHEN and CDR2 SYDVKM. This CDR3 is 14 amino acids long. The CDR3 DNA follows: TGTGCCAGCAGTTTTACTTCTAGCACAGATACGCAGTATTTT. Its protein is CASSFTSSTDTQYF.

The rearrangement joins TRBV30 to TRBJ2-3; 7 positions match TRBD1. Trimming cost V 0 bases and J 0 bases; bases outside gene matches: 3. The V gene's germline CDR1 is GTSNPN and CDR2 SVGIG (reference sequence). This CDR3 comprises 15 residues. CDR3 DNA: TGTGCCTGGAGTGTAGGGACAGCTAGCACAGATACGCAGTATTTT. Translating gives CAWSVGTASTDTQYF.

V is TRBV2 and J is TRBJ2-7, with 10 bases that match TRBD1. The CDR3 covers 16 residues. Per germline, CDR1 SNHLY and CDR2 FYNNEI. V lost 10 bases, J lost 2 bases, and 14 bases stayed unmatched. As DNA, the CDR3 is TGTGCCACGCAGGGAGGCCGGGACAGGGGAACCTACGAGCAGTACTTC. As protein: CATQGGRDRGTYEQYF.

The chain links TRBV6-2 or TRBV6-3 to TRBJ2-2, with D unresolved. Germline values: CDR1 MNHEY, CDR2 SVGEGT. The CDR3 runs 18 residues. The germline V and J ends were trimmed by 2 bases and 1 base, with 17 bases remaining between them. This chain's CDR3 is CASSYESLSTLNTGELFF. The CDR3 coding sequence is TGTGCCAGCAGTTACGAGTCTTTGTCTACCCTGAACACCGGGGAGCTGTTTTTT.

CDR3 DNA: TGTGCCAGCAGCTTGAGAACCCGGCCGAAAGATCAGTTCTTC. Translation gives CASSLRTRPKDQFF. This rearrangement joins TRBV5-4 to TRBJ2-1; D gene unclear. Germline-derived CDR1 and CDR2 are SGHNT and YYREEE (reference sequence). V lost 1 base and J 13 bases, leaving 18 bases between the germline ends. This CDR3 region has 14 residues.

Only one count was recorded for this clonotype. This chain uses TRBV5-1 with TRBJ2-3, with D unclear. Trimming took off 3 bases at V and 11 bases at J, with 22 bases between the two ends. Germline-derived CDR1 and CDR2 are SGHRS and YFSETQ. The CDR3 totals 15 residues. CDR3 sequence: CASSWLMVRQKMQYF. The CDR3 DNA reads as TGCGCCAGCAGCTGGTTAATGGTGCGTCAAAAGATGCAGTATTTT.

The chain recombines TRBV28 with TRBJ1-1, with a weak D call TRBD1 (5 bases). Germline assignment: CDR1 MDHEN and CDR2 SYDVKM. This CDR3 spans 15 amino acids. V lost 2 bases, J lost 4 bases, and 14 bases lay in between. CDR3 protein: CASSLVGALGTEAFF. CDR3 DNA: TGTGCCAGCAGTTTAGTCGGGGCACTGGGCACTGAAGCTTTCTTT.

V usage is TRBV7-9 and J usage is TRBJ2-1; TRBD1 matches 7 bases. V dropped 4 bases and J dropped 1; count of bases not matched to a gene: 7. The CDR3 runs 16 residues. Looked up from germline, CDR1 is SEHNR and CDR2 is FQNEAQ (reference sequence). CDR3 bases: TGTGCCAGCAGCTCCACCTACAGGGGATCCTACAATGAGCAGTTCTTC. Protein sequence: CASSSTYRGSYNEQFF.

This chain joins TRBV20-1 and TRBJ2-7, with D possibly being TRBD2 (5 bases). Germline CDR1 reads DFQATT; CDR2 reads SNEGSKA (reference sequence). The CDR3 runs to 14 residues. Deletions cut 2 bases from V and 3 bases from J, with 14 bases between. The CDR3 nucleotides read TGCAGTGCTAGACGTGGAGAGGGAAACTACGAGCAGTACTTC. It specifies CSARRGEGNYEQYF.

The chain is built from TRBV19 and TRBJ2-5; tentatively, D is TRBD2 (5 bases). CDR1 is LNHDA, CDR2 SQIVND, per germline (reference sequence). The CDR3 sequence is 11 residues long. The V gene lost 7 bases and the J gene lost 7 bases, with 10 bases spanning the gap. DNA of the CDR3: TGTGCCAGTATGAGAGGAGGGACCCAGTACTTC. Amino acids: CASMRGGTQYF. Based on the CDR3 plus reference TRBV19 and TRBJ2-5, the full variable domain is DGGITQSPKYLFRKEGQNVTLSCEQNLNHDAMYWYRQDPGQGLRLIYYSQIVNDFQKGDIAEGYSVSREKKESFPLTVTSAQKNPTAFYLCASMRGGTQYFGPGTRLLVL.

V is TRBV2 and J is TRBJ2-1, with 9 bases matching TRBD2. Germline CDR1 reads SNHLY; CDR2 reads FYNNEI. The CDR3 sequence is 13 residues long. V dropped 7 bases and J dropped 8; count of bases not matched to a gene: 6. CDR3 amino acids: CASIGLASHEQFF. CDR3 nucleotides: TGTGCCAGCATCGGACTAGCGTCCCATGAGCAGTTCTTC. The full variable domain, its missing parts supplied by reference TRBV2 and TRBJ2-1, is EPEVTQTPSHQVTQMGQEVILRCVPISNHLYFYWYRQILGQKVEFLVSFYNNEISEKSEIFDDQFSVERPDGSNFTLKIRSTKLEDSAMYFCASIGLASHEQFFGPGTRLTVL.

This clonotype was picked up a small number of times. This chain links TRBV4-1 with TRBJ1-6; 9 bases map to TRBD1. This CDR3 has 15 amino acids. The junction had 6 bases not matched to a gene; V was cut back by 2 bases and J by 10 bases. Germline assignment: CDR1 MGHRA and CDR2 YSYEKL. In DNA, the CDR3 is TGCGCCAGCAGCCAATCGACAGGGGGAGAATCACCCCTCCACTTT. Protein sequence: CASSQSTGGESPLHF.

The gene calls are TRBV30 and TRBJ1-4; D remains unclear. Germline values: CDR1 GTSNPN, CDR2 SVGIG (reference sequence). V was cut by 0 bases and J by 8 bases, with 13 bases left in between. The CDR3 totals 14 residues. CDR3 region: CAWSVEGEEEKLFF. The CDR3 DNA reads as TGTGCCTGGAGTGTAGAGGGAGAGGAGGAAAAACTGTTTTTT.

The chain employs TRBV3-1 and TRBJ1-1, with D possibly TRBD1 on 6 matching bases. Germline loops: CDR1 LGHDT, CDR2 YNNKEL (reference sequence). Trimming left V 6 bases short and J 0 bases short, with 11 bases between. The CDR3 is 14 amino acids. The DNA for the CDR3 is TGTGCCAGCAGAAGGGACAAACTGAACACTGAAGCTTTCTTT. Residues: CASRRDKLNTEAFF.

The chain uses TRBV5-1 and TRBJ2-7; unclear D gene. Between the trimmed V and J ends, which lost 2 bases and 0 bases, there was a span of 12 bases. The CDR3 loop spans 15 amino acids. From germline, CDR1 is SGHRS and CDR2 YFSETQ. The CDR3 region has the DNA TGCGCCAGCAGCTTCCTGGACGCGAGCTCCTACGAGCAGTACTTC. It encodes CASSFLDASSYEQYF.

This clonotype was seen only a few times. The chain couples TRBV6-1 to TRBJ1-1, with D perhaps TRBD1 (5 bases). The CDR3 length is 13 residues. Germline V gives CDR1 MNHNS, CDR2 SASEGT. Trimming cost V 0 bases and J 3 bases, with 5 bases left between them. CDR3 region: CASSEAGHTEAFF. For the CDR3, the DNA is TGTGCCAGCAGTGAAGCGGGACACACTGAAGCTTTCTTT.

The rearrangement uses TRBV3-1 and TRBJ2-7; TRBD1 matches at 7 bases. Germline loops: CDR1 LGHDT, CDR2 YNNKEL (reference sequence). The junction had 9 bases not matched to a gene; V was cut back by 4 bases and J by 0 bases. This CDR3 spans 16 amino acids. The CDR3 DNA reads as TGTGCCAGCAGCCGATCGGGACAGTTAAGCTCCTACGAGCAGTACTTC. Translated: CASSRSGQLSSYEQYF.

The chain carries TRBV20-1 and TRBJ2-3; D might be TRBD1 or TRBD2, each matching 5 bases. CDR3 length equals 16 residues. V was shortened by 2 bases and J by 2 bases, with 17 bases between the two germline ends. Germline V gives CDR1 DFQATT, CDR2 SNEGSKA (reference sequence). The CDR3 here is CSARPRDRGYTDTQYF. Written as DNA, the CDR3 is TGCAGTGCTAGACCAAGGGACCGCGGCTACACAGATACGCAGTATTTT.

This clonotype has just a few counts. CDR3 sequence: CASSLAEGQDLTDTQYF. DNA of the CDR3: TGTGCCAGCAGCTTGGCCGAAGGACAGGACCTCACAGATACGCAGTATTTT. This chain links TRBV5-5 with TRBJ2-3, with 7 bases aligning to TRBD1. This CDR3 region has 17 residues. The V gene end was trimmed by 0 bases and the J gene end by 2 bases; junction bases not matched to a gene: 9. Germline V lookup: CDR1 SGHKS, CDR2 YYEKEE (reference sequence).

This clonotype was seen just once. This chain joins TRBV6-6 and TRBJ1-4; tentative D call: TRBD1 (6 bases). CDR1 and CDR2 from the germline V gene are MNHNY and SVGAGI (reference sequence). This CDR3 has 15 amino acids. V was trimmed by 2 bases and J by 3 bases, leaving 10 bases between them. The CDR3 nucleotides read TGTGCCAGCAGTTACCCGGACAGCCCTAATGAAAAACTGTTTTTT. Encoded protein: CASSYPDSPNEKLFF.

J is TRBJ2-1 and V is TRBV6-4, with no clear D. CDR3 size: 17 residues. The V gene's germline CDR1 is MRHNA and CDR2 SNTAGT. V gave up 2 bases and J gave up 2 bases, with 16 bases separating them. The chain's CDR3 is CASSDGRAGYPYNEQFF. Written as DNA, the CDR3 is TGTGCCAGCAGTGACGGGCGAGCAGGTTACCCCTACAATGAGCAGTTCTTC.

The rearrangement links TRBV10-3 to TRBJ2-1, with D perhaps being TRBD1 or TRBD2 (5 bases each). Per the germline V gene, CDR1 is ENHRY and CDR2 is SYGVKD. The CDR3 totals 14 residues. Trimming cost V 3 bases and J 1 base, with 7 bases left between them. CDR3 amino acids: CAISDGGSYNEQFF. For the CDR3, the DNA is TGTGCCATCAGTGATGGGGGTTCCTACAATGAGCAGTTCTTC.

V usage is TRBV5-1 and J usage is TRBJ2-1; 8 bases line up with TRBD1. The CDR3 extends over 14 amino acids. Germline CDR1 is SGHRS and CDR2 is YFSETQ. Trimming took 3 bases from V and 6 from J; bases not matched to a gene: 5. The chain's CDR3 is CASSSGDRINEQFF. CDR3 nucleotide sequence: TGCGCCAGCAGCTCGGGGGACAGGATCAATGAGCAGTTCTTC.

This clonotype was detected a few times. The CDR3 spells CASSFGTGSTEAFF. As DNA, the CDR3 is TGTGCCAGCAGTTTTGGAACGGGAAGCACTGAAGCTTTCTTT. The genes are TRBV27 and TRBJ1-1; D unclear. The CDR3 runs 14 residues. Germline V lookup: CDR1 MNHEY, CDR2 SMNVEV (reference sequence). V was clipped by 3 bases and J by 4 bases, with 12 bases between them.